The source of this T cell receptor (beta chain) is a study of blood T cell repertoires in COVID-19. Study-wide background: PBMCs, B-cell-depleted T cells, or T cells provided the cDNA or gDNA that made up the material.

This clone was observed a single time. Original processing methods: For nucleated cells, counts were estimated from reference gene primer amplification. Only in-frame clones appear in the TCRdb table, and some are missing; sequencing was by immunoSEQ multiplex PCR. V and J calls plus clone size are reproduced from that table; the DNA served to infer D and trimming. The sample carries roughly 420,000 clones, roughly 90% recorded once. Germline V CDR1 and CDR2: SGHVS, FNYEAQ. The germline V and J ends were trimmed by 2 bases and 6 bases, with 8 bases remaining between them. The CDR3 has 12 amino acids. Individuals aged 18 to 89 years were recruited from about two dozen US areas. Each participant's cohort was designated according to participant-reported clinical history.

Material: PBMCs or T cells enriched from blood (not recorded which). The TCR comes from a woman in her twenties or thirties with acute COVID-19. V is TRBV7-6 and J is TRBJ2-7, with a weak D call TRBD2 (6 bases). The CDR3 bases are TGTGCCAGCAGCTTATGGGGAGGCGAGCAGTACTTC. Protein product: CASSLWGGEQYF.